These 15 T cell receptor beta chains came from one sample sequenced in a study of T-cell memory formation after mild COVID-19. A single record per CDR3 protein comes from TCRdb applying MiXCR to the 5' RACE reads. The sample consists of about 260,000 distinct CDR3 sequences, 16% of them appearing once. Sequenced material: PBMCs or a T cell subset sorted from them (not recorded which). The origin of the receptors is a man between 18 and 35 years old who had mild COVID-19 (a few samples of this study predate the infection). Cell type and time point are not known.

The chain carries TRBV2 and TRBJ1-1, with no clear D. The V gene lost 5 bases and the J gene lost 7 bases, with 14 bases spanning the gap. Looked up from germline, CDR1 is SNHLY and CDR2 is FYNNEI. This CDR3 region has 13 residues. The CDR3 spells CASSKGPGNEAFF. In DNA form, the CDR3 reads TGTGCCAGCAGTAAGGGCCCGGGAAATGAAGCTTTCTTT.

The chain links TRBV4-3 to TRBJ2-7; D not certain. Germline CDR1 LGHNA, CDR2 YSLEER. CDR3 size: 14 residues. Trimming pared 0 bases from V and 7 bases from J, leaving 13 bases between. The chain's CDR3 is CASSQDESYWEQYF. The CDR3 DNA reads TGCGCCAGCAGCCAAGACGAGAGTTATTGGGAGCAGTACTTC.

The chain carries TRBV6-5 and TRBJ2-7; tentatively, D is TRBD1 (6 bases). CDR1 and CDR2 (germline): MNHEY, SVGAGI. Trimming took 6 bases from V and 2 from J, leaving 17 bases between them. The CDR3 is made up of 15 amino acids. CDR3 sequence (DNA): TGTGCCAGCAGGGAATACAGGGAAAATCCCTACGAGCAGTACGTC. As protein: CASREYRENPYEQYV.

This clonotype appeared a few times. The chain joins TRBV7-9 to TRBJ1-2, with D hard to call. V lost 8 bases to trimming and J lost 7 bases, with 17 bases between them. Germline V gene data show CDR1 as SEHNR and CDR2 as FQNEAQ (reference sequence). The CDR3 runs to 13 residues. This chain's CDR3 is CASSAPLGGGYTF. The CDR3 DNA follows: TGTGCCAGCTCCGCGCCGTTGGGTGGTGGCTACACCTTC.

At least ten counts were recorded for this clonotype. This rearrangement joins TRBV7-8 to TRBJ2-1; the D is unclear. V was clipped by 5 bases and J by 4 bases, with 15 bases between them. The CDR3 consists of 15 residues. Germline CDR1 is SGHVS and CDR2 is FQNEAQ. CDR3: CASSIRVGTYNEQFF. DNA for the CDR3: TGTGCCAGCAGCATTAGAGTGGGAACTTACAATGAGCAGTTCTTC.

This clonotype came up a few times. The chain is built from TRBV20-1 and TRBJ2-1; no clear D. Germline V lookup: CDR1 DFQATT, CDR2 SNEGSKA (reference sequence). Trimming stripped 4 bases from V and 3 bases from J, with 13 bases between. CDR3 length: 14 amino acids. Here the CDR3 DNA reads TGCAGTGCTATTAGGACGGGTCGCTACAATGAGCAGTTCTTC. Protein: CSAIRTGRYNEQFF.

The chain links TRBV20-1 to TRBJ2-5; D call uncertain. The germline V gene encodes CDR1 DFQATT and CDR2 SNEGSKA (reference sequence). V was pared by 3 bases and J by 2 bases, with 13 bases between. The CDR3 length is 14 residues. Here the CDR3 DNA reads TGCAGTGCTAGTACGGTCAGCGAACAAGAGACCCAGTACTTC. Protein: CSASTVSEQETQYF.

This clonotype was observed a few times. CDR3 sequence (DNA): TGTGCCAGCAGCGTAGGAGGACAGGGGGACTACGAGCAGTACTTC. Translating gives CASSVGGQGDYEQYF. J is TRBJ2-7 and V is TRBV9, with 10 bases that match TRBD1. V shed 0 bases, J shed 3 bases, and the junction held 3 bases outside the gene matches. The CDR3 consists of 15 residues. CDR1 SGDLS and CDR2 YYNGEE come from the germline V gene. Full variable domain (outside the CDR3, taken from reference TRBV9 and TRBJ2-7): DSGVTQTPKHLITATGQRVTLRCSPRSGDLSVYWYQQSLDQGLQFLIQYYNGEERAKGNILERFSAQQFPDLHSELNLSSLELGDSALYFCASSVGGQGDYEQYFGPGTRLTVT.

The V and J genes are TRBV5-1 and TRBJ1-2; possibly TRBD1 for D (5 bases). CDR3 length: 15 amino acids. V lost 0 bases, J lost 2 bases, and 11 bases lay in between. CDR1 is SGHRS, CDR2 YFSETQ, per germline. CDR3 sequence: CASSLDGGSNYGYTF. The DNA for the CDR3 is TGCGCCAGCAGCTTGGACGGGGGGTCCAACTATGGCTACACCTTC.

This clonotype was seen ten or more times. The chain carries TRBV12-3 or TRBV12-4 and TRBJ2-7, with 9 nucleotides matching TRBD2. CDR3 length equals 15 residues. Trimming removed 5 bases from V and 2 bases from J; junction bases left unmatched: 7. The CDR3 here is CASSQLTSGPYEQYF. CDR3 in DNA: TGTGCCAGCAGTCAATTGACTAGCGGCCCCTACGAGCAGTACTTC.

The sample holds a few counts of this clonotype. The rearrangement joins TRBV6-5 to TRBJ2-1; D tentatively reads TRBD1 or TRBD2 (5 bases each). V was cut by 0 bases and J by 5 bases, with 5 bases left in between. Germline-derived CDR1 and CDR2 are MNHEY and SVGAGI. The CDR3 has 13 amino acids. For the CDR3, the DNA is TGTGCCAGCAGTTACTCGGGGGACAATGAGCAGTTCTTC. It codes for CASSYSGDNEQFF.

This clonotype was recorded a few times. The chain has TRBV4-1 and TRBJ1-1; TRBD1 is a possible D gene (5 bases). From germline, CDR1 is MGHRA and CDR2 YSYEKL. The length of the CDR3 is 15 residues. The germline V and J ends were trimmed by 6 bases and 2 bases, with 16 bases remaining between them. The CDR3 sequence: CASSITRDDNTEAFF. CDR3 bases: TGCGCCAGCAGTATCACCAGGGATGATAACACTGAAGCTTTCTTT.

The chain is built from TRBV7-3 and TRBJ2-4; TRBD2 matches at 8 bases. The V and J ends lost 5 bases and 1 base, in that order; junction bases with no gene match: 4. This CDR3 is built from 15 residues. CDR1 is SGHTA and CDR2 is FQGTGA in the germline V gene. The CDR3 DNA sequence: TGTGCCAGCAGCCCCGGGGGGGGGGCCAAAAACATTCAGTACTTC. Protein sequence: CASSPGGGAKNIQYF.

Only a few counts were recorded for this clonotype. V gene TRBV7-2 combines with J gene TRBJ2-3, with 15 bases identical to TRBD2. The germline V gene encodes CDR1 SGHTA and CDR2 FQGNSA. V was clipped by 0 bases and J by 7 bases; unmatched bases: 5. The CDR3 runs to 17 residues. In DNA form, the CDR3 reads TGTGCCAGCAGCTTAGCCCCTGGGACTAGCGGGGGGTATACGCAGTATTTT. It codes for CASSLAPGTSGGYTQYF.

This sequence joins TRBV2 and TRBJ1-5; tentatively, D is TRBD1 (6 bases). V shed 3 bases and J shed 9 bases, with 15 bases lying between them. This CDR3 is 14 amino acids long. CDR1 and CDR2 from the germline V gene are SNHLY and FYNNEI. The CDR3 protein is CASSERGSPRPQHF. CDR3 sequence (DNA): TGTGCCAGCAGTGAGAGGGGGTCCCCAAGGCCCCAGCATTTT.